The 10 T cell receptor beta chains below come from one sample, sequenced in a study of blood T cell repertoires in COVID-19. The method was immunoSEQ multiplex PCR; TCRdb's version includes in-frame clones alone and lacks a portion of them. The sample has around 200,000 clones; around 83% are singletons. Sequencing input: peripheral blood. These receptors were obtained from a woman in her fifties or sixties with acute or convalescent COVID-19.

This chain joins TRBV7-9 and TRBJ1-2, with 8 positions matching TRBD1. The CDR3 runs 16 residues. J lost 4 bases, V lost 5 bases, and 12 bases had no gene match. CDR1 SEHNR and CDR2 FQNEAQ come from the germline V gene (reference sequence). Written as DNA, the CDR3 is TGTGCCAGCAGCCAACAATCCGGGACAGGCATCTATGGCTACACCTTC. It is translated as CASSQQSGTGIYGYTF.

J is TRBJ1-1 and V is TRBV24-1; D gene uncertain. The CDR3 has 13 amino acids. V was trimmed by 8 bases and J by 4 bases, leaving 13 bases between them. CDR1 KGHDR and CDR2 SFDVKD come from the germline V gene. The CDR3, as DNA: TGTGCCACCACTGTGCGGCGGGGCACTGAAGCTTTCTTT. Translation gives CATTVRRGTEAFF.

This chain joins TRBV24-1 and TRBJ2-7; TRBD2 aligns across 7 bases. Germline trimming cut 6 bases from V and 5 bases from J; bases unmatched to any gene: 12. The germline CDR1 and CDR2 sequences are KGHDR and SFDVKD. The CDR3 sequence is 15 residues long. This CDR3 is CATSNPSGSGDEQYF. The CDR3 nucleotides read TGTGCCACCAGTAACCCCTCCGGGAGCGGGGACGAGCAGTACTTC.

CDR3 protein: CSVLTVTGELFF. As DNA, the CDR3 is TGCAGCGTTCTGACTGTCACCGGGGAGCTGTTTTTT. The chain has TRBV29-1 and TRBJ2-2; D gene uncertain. The germline V gene has CDR1 SQVTM and CDR2 ANQGSEA. The V end was cut by 5 bases, the J end by 4 bases, with 8 bases between. CDR3 size: 12 residues.

The chain links TRBV19 to TRBJ2-1, with 9 bases identical to TRBD2. Germline trimming cut 3 bases from V and 8 bases from J; bases unmatched to any gene: 8. Germline V gene sequence: CDR1 LNHDA, CDR2 SQIVND (reference sequence). The CDR3 spans 15 residues. The CDR3 here is CASSISAGGGYEQFF. The CDR3 DNA follows: TGTGCCAGTAGTATTTCAGCGGGAGGAGGCTATGAGCAGTTCTTC.

The chain carries TRBV28 and TRBJ2-2, with D possibly TRBD1 on 5 matching bases. This CDR3 contains 15 residues. Germline CDR1 reads MDHEN; CDR2 reads SYDVKM. Trimming shortened V by 5 bases and J by 5 bases, and 15 bases separated the two germline ends. The chain's CDR3 is CASSAPGHGTGELFF. CDR3 DNA: TGTGCCAGCAGTGCCCCCGGACATGGAACCGGGGAGCTGTTTTTT.

This clone has only one observation. The chain joins TRBV28 to TRBJ1-2; D is possibly TRBD1 (5 bases). Looked up from germline, CDR1 is MDHEN and CDR2 is SYDVKM. This CDR3 region has 14 residues. V was clipped by 10 bases and J by 1 base, with 16 bases between them. The CDR3 DNA is TGTGCCATCCTAAGTACGGGGGGTAACTATGGCTACACCTTC. This encodes CAILSTGGNYGYTF.

This chain links TRBV12-5 with TRBJ2-2; TRBD1 aligns across 10 bases. Germline CDR1 is LGHNT and CDR2 is FRNRAP. The CDR3 has 19 amino acids. V gave up 2 bases and J gave up 3 bases; unmatched junction bases: 12. In DNA, the CDR3 is TGTGCTAGTGGTTTGTCCCCCCTCGACAGGGGGCGCGACACCGGGGAGCTGTTTTTT. Translation: CASGLSPLDRGRDTGELFF. The whole variable domain, remainder taken from reference TRBV12-5 and TRBJ2-2, is DARVTQTPRHKVTEMGQEVTMRCQPILGHNTVFWYRQTMMQGLELLAYFRNRAPLDDSGMPKDRFSAEMPDATLATLKIQPSEPRDSAVYFCASGLSPLDRGRDTGELFFGEGSRLTVL.

The rearrangement links TRBV2 to TRBJ2-2; D not certain. CDR1 and CDR2 from the germline V gene are SNHLY and FYNNEI. Between the trimmed V and J ends, which lost 8 bases and 2 bases, there was a span of 12 bases. CDR3 length equals 14 residues. Here the CDR3 reads CASFGSVNTGELFF. The CDR3 DNA follows: TGTGCCAGCTTTGGCAGCGTTAACACCGGGGAGCTGTTTTTT.

The chain links TRBV28 to TRBJ2-5, with 8 nucleotides matching TRBD1. Germline V gives CDR1 MDHEN, CDR2 SYDVKM. The CDR3 spans 15 residues. V was pared by 2 bases and J by 5 bases, with 7 bases of the junction left unmatched. The CDR3 DNA reads as TGTGCCAGCAGTTTAAGGCAGGGGGCTCGGGAGACCCAGTACTTC. Its protein is CASSLRQGARETQYF. Based on the CDR3 plus reference TRBV28 and TRBJ2-5, the full variable domain is DVKVTQSSRYLVKRTGEKVFLECVQDMDHENMFWYRQDPGLGLRLIYFSYDVKMKEKGDIPEGYSVSREKKERFSLILESASTNQTSMYLCASSLRQGARETQYFGPGTRLLVL.